Detailed here is one T cell receptor beta chain. Its antigen remains unknown. The sample originates from a study of T cell responses to AZD1222 COVID-19 vaccine. Overall study findings and caveats: Baseline antibody screening turned up just a handful of seropositive AZD1222 recipients. White British donors predominated, females outnumbered males, and clonal diversity was possibly underestimated. Repertoires in all cases were sampled only once the peak T cell response had passed.

Germline V gives CDR1 MNHEY, CDR2 SMNVEV (reference sequence). V lost 6 bases to trimming and J lost 0 bases; unmatched junction nucleotides: 3. This CDR3 is built from 14 residues. Only in-frame clones appear in the TCRdb table, and some are missing; sequencing was by immunoSEQ multiplex PCR. The sample yields some 120,000 clones, around 93% seen once. The gene calls are TRBV27 and TRBJ2-7, with 9 bases aligning to TRBD1. The input for sequencing was peripheral blood, taken on day 0 of AZD1222 vaccination. The clonotype comes from an adult in good health. CDR3 nucleotides: TGTGCCAGCAGACAGGGACAGGGCTCCTACGAGCAGTACTTC. Its protein product is CASRQGQGSYEQYF.